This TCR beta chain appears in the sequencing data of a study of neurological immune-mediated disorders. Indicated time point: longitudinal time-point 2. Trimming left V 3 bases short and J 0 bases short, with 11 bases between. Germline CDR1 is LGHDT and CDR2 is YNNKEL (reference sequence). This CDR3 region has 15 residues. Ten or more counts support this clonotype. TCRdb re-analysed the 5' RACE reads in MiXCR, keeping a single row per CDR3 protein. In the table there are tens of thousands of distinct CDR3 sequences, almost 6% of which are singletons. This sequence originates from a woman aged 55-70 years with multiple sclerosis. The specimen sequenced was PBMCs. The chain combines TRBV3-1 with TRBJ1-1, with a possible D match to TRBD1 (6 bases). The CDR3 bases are TGTGCCAGCAGCCAGAGGGGACATTTGAACACTGAAGCTTTCTTT. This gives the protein CASSQRGHLNTEAFF.